This T cell receptor (beta chain) was found in a study of blood T cell repertoires in COVID-19. Study-level information: Material from acute and convalescent COVID-19 was sourced from the United States, Italy and Spain.

In the original workflow: Amplification of reference gene primers was used by the study to estimate nucleated cell counts. Using immunoSEQ multiplex PCR, the repertoire was profiled, and TCRdb retains in-frame clones only, with some absent. That table gives V, J and clone size, and the DNA gave D and trimming. The data contain under 100,000 clones, about 90% of them singletons. There are 11 residues in the CDR3. The chain employs TRBV1 and TRBJ2-7; no check of the table's D call, TRBD1, against the DNA was made. TRBV1 corresponds to a pseudogene. This clonotype was obtained from a male donor with acute or convalescent COVID-19. The sequenced material came from peripheral blood. The CDR3 region is CTSSPSYEQYF. Here the CDR3 DNA reads TGCACCAGCAGCCCATCCTACGAGCAGTACTTC.